This is a list of T cell receptor beta chains from one sample in a study of cytomegalovirus exposure and HLA in healthy donors. Measured with immunoSEQ multiplex PCR; TCRdb has only the in-frame clones, and not every one. The sample has about 110,000 clones, roughly 95% seen once. The material sequenced was PBMCs. These receptors all come from a young woman in good health and CMV-seronegative. Each CDR3 is given with its conserved first and last residue. A D gene is named only where the DNA matches it firmly. Rows may omit the clone size; those that give it use once, few, many or a size class.

J gene,D gene,clone size,V gene,CDR3 protein,CDR3 DNA
TRBJ2-6,.,.,TRBV7-9,CASSSTAGANVLTF,TGTGCCAGCAGCTCGACAGCTGGGGCCAACGTCCTGACTTTC
TRBJ2-1,TRBD2,.,TRBV5-8,CARGTSGYNEQFF,TGTGCCAGGGGGACTAGCGGTTACAATGAGCAGTTCTTC
TRBJ2-5,.,.,TRBV20-1,CSAQGETQYF,TGCAGTGCCCAGGGGGAGACCCAGTACTTC
TRBJ2-5,.,.,TRBV30,CAWTPGSRVKETQYF,TGTGCCTGGACCCCCGGCAGCAGGGTCAAAGAGACCCAGTACTTC
TRBJ2-1,TRBD1,.,TRBV27,CASSLSRTGNNEQFF,TGTGCCAGCAGTTTATCAAGGACAGGAAACAATGAGCAGTTCTTC
TRBJ1-2,TRBD1,.,TRBV7-2,CASSLVGTGSFYGYTF,TGTGCCAGCAGCTTAGTGGGGACAGGGTCATTCTATGGCTACACCTTC
TRBJ2-2,TRBD2,.,TRBV9,CASSATGLAGGPVGELFF,TGTGCCAGCAGCGCAACGGGACTAGCGGGGGGGCCGGTCGGGGAGCTGTTTTTT
TRBJ2-3,.,.,TRBV9,CASTREGHPTDTQYF,TGTGCCAGCACGCGTGAAGGACACCCCACAGATACGCAGTATTTT
TRBJ2-4,.,.,TRBV2,CASSVRRGAKNIQYF,TGTGCCAGCAGTGTACGACGGGGGGCCAAAAACATTCAGTACTTC
TRBJ1-5,.,.,TRBV7-9,CASSQDRLNQPQHF,TGTGCCAGCAGCCAGGACAGACTCAATCAGCCCCAGCATTTT
TRBJ2-7,TRBD1,.,TRBV5-1,CASSLFPPGTGKQYEQYF,TGCGCCAGCAGCTTGTTCCCCCCCGGGACAGGGAAACAATACGAGCAGTACTTC
TRBJ1-6,.,once,TRBV6-1,CASTRLTGGYSPLHF,TGTGCCAGCACCCGCCTGACAGGCGGCTATTCACCCCTCCACTTT
TRBJ1-5,TRBD1,.,TRBV27,CASSLSGTAQPQHF,TGTGCCAGCAGTTTATCCGGGACAGCGCAGCCCCAGCATTTT
TRBJ1-1,.,once,TRBV18,CASSPQGDPTEAFF,TGTGCCAGCTCACCTCAGGGTGATCCTACTGAAGCTTTCTTT
TRBJ2-7,TRBD2,.,TRBV4-2,CASSQERGYSYEQYF,TGTGCCAGCAGCCAAGAGCGGGGGTACTCCTACGAGCAGTACTTC
TRBJ1-3,.,.,TRBV9,CASSVELQGAGNTIYF,TGTGCCAGCAGCGTAGAATTACAGGGAGCTGGAAACACCATATATTTT
TRBJ2-3,.,.,TRBV7-2,CASSLVRGRSTDTQYF,TGTGCCAGCAGCTTAGTGCGGGGGCGGAGCACAGATACGCAGTATTTT
TRBJ2-5,TRBD2,once,TRBV7-9,CASSVRTSGETQYF,TGTGCCAGCAGCGTAAGGACTAGTGGGGAGACCCAGTACTTC
TRBJ2-1,TRBD2,few,TRBV7-9,CASSPGGASGRRGEQFF,TGTGCCAGCAGCCCCGGGGGGGCTAGCGGCAGGAGGGGTGAGCAGTTCTTC
TRBJ1-4,.,.,TRBV11-2,CASSSRSGLANEKLFF,TGTGCCAGCAGCTCAAGATCAGGGCTTGCTAATGAAAAACTGTTTTTT
TRBJ1-2,TRBD1,.,TRBV4-3,CASSQGRDRDRANYGYTF,TGCGCCAGCAGCCAAGGGAGAGACAGGGACCGAGCTAACTATGGCTACACCTTC
TRBJ2-1,.,.,TRBV4-2,CASSQPGHHSYNEQFF,TGTGCCAGCAGCCAACCGGGACACCACTCCTACAATGAGCAGTTCTTC
TRBJ2-1,.,.,TRBV11-3,CASSPGGYNEQFF,TGTGCCAGCAGCCCTGGAGGGTACAATGAGCAGTTCTTC
TRBJ1-2,.,.,TRBV18,CASSPTGLHGYTF,TGTGCCAGCTCACCAACAGGGTTACATGGCTACACCTTC
TRBJ1-6,.,.,TRBV5-6,CASSLSPGQGNSPLHF,TGTGCCAGCAGCTTGAGTCCAGGCCAGGGGAATTCACCCCTCCACTTT
TRBJ2-4,.,.,TRBV19,CASSPQKLAKNIQYF,TGTGCCAGTAGTCCGCAGAAATTAGCCAAAAACATTCAGTACTTC
TRBJ2-1,TRBD2,.,TRBV6-5,CASTSGGADYNEQFF,TGTGCCAGTACTAGCGGGGGGGCGGATTACAATGAGCAGTTCTTC
TRBJ2-2,TRBD2,.,TRBV7-3,CASSLSWPSGGNTGELFF,TGTGCCAGCAGCTTAAGTTGGCCTAGCGGGGGGAACACCGGGGAGCTGTTTTTT
TRBJ2-7,TRBD1,.,TRBV30,CAWIRQGAGEQYF,TGTGCCTGGATCAGACAGGGGGCGGGTGAGCAGTACTTC
TRBJ1-1,TRBD1,.,TRBV18,CASSKDRGDAEAFF,TGTGCCAGCTCAAAAGACAGGGGAGACGCTGAAGCTTTCTTT
TRBJ1-1,TRBD1,.,TRBV7-3,CASSLMRGTDMNTEAFF,TGTGCCAGCAGCTTAATGCGCGGGACAGATATGAACACTGAAGCTTTCTTT
TRBJ2-7,.,.,TRBV2,CASTEEGAVTYEQYF,TGTGCCAGCACTGAGGAGGGGGCCGTAACCTACGAGCAGTACTTC
TRBJ1-4,.,.,TRBV5-1,CASSFGGGRDKLFF,TGCGCCAGCAGCTTCGGAGGAGGTCGAGACAAACTGTTTTTT
TRBJ1-5,TRBD1,once,TRBV18,CASSPGTGNQPQHF,TGTGCCAGCTCACCCGGGACAGGAAATCAGCCCCAGCATTTT
TRBJ2-3,TRBD2,.,TRBV7-7,CASSLKSGVSTDTQYF,TGTGCTAGCAGCCTCAAGAGCGGGGTTAGCACAGATACGCAGTATTTT
TRBJ1-5,.,.,TRBV2,CASNRDGNQPQHF,TGTGCCAGCAACAGGGACGGCAATCAGCCCCAGCATTTT
TRBJ1-2,.,.,TRBV10-1,CASSEAGYTF,TGCGCCAGCAGTGAGGCAGGTTACACCTTC
TRBJ1-6,.,.,TRBV5-1,CASSSGMDNSPLHF,TGCGCCAGCAGCTCCGGGATGGATAATTCACCCCTCCACTTT
TRBJ2-5,.,.,TRBV15,CATSRDLEGSETQYF,TGTGCCACCAGCAGAGATTTGGAGGGGTCAGAGACCCAGTACTTC
TRBJ2-2,.,.,TRBV5-1,CASSGVRDTGELFF,TGCGCCAGCTCGGGGGTTCGCGACACCGGGGAGCTGTTTTTT
TRBJ2-6,.,.,TRBV11-3,CASSQGQGRGANVLTF,TGTGCCAGCAGCCAGGGTCAGGGGCGAGGGGCCAACGTCCTGACTTTC
TRBJ2-1,.,.,TRBV2,CASSVWAGRNNEQFF,TGTGCCAGCAGTGTTTGGGCAGGGCGGAACAATGAGCAGTTCTTC
TRBJ2-7,TRBD1,.,TRBV7-3,CASSLFLGTDYEQYF,TGTGCCAGCAGCTTATTCTTAGGGACAGACTACGAGCAGTACTTC
TRBJ1-4,TRBD1,.,TRBV28,CASRAGQGGEKLFF,TGTGCCAGCAGAGCGGGACAGGGAGGGGAAAAACTGTTTTTT
TRBJ1-2,.,.,TRBV4-1,CASSQAGETYYGYTF,TGCGCCAGCAGCCAAGCAGGGGAGACCTACTATGGCTACACCTTC
TRBJ1-4,.,.,TRBV28,CASSRPGPEKLFF,TGTGCCAGCAGCCGACCGGGTCCTGAAAAACTGTTTTTT
TRBJ1-2,.,.,TRBV7-2,CASSLWSGRGDSGYTF,TGTGCCAGCAGCTTATGGTCTGGCAGGGGAGATTCTGGCTACACCTTC
TRBJ2-2,TRBD1,.,TRBV6-4,CASSATGGFGELFF,TGTGCCAGCAGCGCGACAGGGGGCTTCGGGGAGCTGTTTTTT
TRBJ2-5,TRBD2,.,TRBV7-9,CASSPTSLAGGPLETQYF,TGTGCCAGCAGCCCGACCTCACTAGCGGGGGGGCCGCTCGAGACCCAGTACTTC
TRBJ1-1,.,.,TRBV4-1,CASSHQTGLGLNTEAFF,TGCGCCAGCAGCCACCAGACGGGACTTGGGTTGAACACTGAAGCTTTCTTT
TRBJ2-5,.,few,TRBV5-6,CASSLFEPGQETQYF,TGTGCCAGCAGCTTATTTGAGCCCGGGCAAGAGACCCAGTACTTC
TRBJ2-1,.,.,TRBV2,CASTGTPYNEQFF,TGTGCCAGCACGGGGACTCCCTACAATGAGCAGTTCTTC
TRBJ2-7,.,.,TRBV7-9,CASSFENLYEQYF,TGTGCCAGCAGCTTCGAGAATCTCTACGAGCAGTACTTC
TRBJ1-2,.,.,TRBV6-1,CASSATGSDGYTF,TGTGCCAGCAGTGCAACAGGGTCTGACGGCTACACCTTC
TRBJ1-1,.,.,TRBV6-1,CASSEEWLMNTEAFF,TGTGCCAGCAGTGAAGAATGGCTCATGAACACTGAAGCTTTCTTT
TRBJ2-1,TRBD2,.,TRBV15,CATSVGLAGENEQFF,TGTGCCACCAGCGTCGGGCTAGCGGGGGAAAATGAGCAGTTCTTC